These 2 T cell receptor beta chains were sequenced from one sample in a study of cytomegalovirus exposure and HLA in healthy donors. PCR employed 60 Vbeta and 13 Jbeta primers. Measured with immunoSEQ multiplex PCR; TCRdb has only the in-frame clones, and not every one. The repertoire has 100,000 or so clones, roughly 80% of them found once; the top ten carry around 10%. The sequenced material came from PBMCs. Every receptor here comes from a man aged 30 to 45 in good health and CMV-seropositive.

The V gene is TRBV18, the J gene TRBJ2-1; TRBD2 aligns across 13 bases. J was trimmed by 2 bases and V by 3 bases; bases with no gene match: 4. The germline CDR1 and CDR2 sequences are KGHSH and LQKENI. The CDR3 is made up of 17 amino acids. The CDR3 is CASSPQTSGGPYNEQFF. The CDR3 region has the DNA TGTGCCAGCTCACCGCAGACTAGCGGGGGGCCCTACAATGAGCAGTTCTTC. Using reference TRBV18 and TRBJ2-1 for the parts outside the CDR3, the full variable domain is NAGVMQNPRHLVRRRGQEARLRCSPMKGHSHVYWYRQLPEEGLKFMVYLQKENIIDESGMPKERFSAEFPKEGPSILRIQQVVRGDSAAYFCASSPQTSGGPYNEQFFGPGTRLTVL.

This clone has only one observation. V is TRBV2 and J is TRBJ1-6; 8 nucleotides align to TRBD1. CDR3 length: 15 residues. Germline V gene data show CDR1 as SNHLY and CDR2 as FYNNEI. Unmatched junction bases numbered 9, after V lost 5 bases and J lost 9 bases. The CDR3 loop reads CASSTGGIGTSPLHF. CDR3 bases: TGTGCCAGCAGTACAGGGGGGATAGGAACTTCACCCCTCCACTTT. The full variable domain, in which reference TRBV2 and TRBJ1-6 provide the parts outside the CDR3, is EPEVTQTPSHQVTQMGQEVILRCVPISNHLYFYWYRQILGQKVEFLVSFYNNEISEKSEIFDDQFSVERPDGSNFTLKIRSTKLEDSAMYFCASSTGGIGTSPLHFGNGTRLTVT.